This is a list of T cell receptor beta chains from one sample in a study of control samples from healthy donors and cancer patients. Sequencing used immunoSEQ multiplex PCR; TCRdb keeps in-frame clones, though not all of them. The sample has around 170,000 clones; around 90% are singletons. Sequences were obtained from blood. The source is a woman in her twenties or thirties in good health. CDR3s leave out the opening cysteine and the closing phenylalanine or tryptophan. A D gene is named only where the DNA matches it firmly.

CDR3	V	J	D
ASSNTGDTQETQY	TRBV19	TRBJ2-5	TRBD1
ASSQAPNSNQPQH	TRBV7-8	TRBJ1-5	NA
ASSPGYGASGELF	TRBV28	TRBJ2-2	NA
ASSILEGTSKPQH	TRBV28	TRBJ1-5	NA
ASSLLGQLLSSDQETQY	TRBV28	TRBJ2-5	TRBD1
APTGPPPFREGRGDTQY	TRBV19	TRBJ2-3	TRBD2
ASSEDVGEETQY	TRBV2	TRBJ2-5	NA
ASSLQIGSPLH	TRBV5-6	TRBJ1-6	NA
ASSLAGRGEDGYT	TRBV7-9	TRBJ1-2	NA
ATTALMSFGELF	TRBV13	TRBJ2-2	NA
ASSQAGTGVSGNTIY	TRBV14	TRBJ1-3	TRBD1
ASSLWPLTGVGGTDTQY	TRBV28	TRBJ2-3	TRBD1
ASSPPRGAGAREQY	TRBV18	TRBJ2-7	TRBD2
ASSLGENTEAF	TRBV12-3/TRBV12-4	TRBJ1-1	NA
ASSHWTVSGANVLT	TRBV27	TRBJ2-6	NA
ASTINRGLKNTEAF	TRBV28	TRBJ1-1	NA
ASSPRRAGGTDTQY	TRBV9	TRBJ2-3	NA
ASSLGDDDEQY	TRBV5-4	TRBJ2-7	NA
ASSQRTGRTPQH	TRBV6-5	TRBJ1-5	TRBD1
ASSPHRWASGSSYNEQF	TRBV27	TRBJ2-1	TRBD2
ASSGALRDVSYEQY	TRBV2	TRBJ2-7	NA
ASSQRDEESYEQY	TRBV4-2	TRBJ2-7	NA
ASSDRDTQY	TRBV6-1	TRBJ2-3	NA
ASSYDRGTEAF	TRBV18	TRBJ1-1	TRBD1
ASSQESSSSYEQY	TRBV4-1	TRBJ2-7	NA
ASSYLQGTITDTQY	TRBV5-4	TRBJ2-3	NA
ASSPRGLADYEQY	TRBV3-1/TRBV3-2	TRBJ2-7	TRBD2
ASSLTSGDGNTIY	TRBV7-3	TRBJ1-3	NA
ASSQDVGAYEQY	TRBV4-3	TRBJ2-7	NA
ATSDFGGEGRLTDTQY	TRBV24-1	TRBJ2-3	TRBD2
ASSEVMPDTQY	TRBV6-1	TRBJ2-3	NA
ATSAGVGNQPQH	TRBV24-1	TRBJ1-5	NA
ATSDAGTSGSYEQY	TRBV24-1	TRBJ2-7	TRBD2
ASSRPGSGNTIY	TRBV11-2	TRBJ1-3	NA
ASSSGLAGLYNEQF	TRBV7-6	TRBJ2-1	TRBD2
ASSLPGQGLTGELF	TRBV5-4	TRBJ2-2	TRBD1
ATGSGRINEQF	TRBV15	TRBJ2-1	TRBD2
ASTMGGDEKLF	TRBV2	TRBJ1-4	NA
ASSLTPGQNSYNEQF	TRBV7-6	TRBJ2-1	NA
ASSYSRLAGNEQY	TRBV6-5	TRBJ2-7	TRBD2
ASSRAYTGYGEQY	TRBV5-1	TRBJ2-7	NA
ASSLIGGYTEAF	TRBV27	TRBJ1-1	NA